This TCR beta chain was identified in a study of blood T cell repertoires in COVID-19. TCRdb keeps only in-frame clones here, not all; method: immunoSEQ multiplex PCR. The sample records tens of thousands of clones, approximately 85% being singletons. This TCR derives from a man in his sixties with COVID-19, enrolled during active disease. The specimen was peripheral blood.

The CDR3 loop is CASSSPSPDRPNEQFF. In DNA, the CDR3 is TGTGCCAGCAGCTCCCCGTCCCCGGACAGGCCCAATGAGCAGTTCTTC. The chain uses TRBV9 and TRBJ2-1; TRBD1 matches at 7 bases. J gave up 6 bases and V 4 bases, and 13 bases lay outside the gene matches. Per the germline V gene, CDR1 is SGDLS and CDR2 is YYNGEE. CDR3 size: 16 residues.